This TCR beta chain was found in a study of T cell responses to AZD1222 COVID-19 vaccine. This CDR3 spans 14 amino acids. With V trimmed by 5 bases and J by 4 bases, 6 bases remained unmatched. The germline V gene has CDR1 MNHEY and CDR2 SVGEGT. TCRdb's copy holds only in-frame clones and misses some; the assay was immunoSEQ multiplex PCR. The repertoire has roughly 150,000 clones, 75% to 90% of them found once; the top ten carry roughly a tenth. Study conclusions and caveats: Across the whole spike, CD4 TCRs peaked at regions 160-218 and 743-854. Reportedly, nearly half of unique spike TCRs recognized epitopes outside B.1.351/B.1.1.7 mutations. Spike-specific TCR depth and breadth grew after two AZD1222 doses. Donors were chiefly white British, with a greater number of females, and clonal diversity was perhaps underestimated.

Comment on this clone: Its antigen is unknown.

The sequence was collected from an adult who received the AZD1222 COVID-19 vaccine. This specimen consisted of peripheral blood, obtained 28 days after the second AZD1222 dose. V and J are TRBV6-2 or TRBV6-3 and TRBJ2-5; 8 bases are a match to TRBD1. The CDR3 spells CASSRTGNRETQYF. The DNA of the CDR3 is TGTGCCAGCAGTCGGACAGGGAATCGAGAGACCCAGTACTTC.